The clone carrying this TCR beta chain was picked up many times. The antigen remains unidentified. With 1 base removed from V and 7 bases from J, the gap between germline ends came to 5 bases. Germline V CDR1 and CDR2: MNHNS, SASEGT. The CDR3 consists of 11 residues. The method was immunoSEQ multiplex PCR; TCRdb's version includes in-frame clones alone and lacks a portion of them. The data show more than 65,000 clones, approximately 85% seen once. The data were obtained in a study of T cell responses to AZD1222 COVID-19 vaccine. Points from the study as a whole: Repertoires were obtained only post-peak T cell response.

The receptor comes from an adult who received the AZD1222 COVID-19 vaccine. Material: peripheral blood, obtained 28 days after the second AZD1222 dose. The chain joins TRBV6-1 to TRBJ2-7; D is uncertain. For the CDR3, the DNA is TGTGCCAGCAGTGAAGTGTCGGAGCAGTACTTC. Protein product: CASSEVSEQYF.